This TCR beta chain was sequenced in a study of T cell changes during pregnancy in multiple sclerosis. Using immunoSEQ multiplex PCR, the repertoire was profiled, and TCRdb retains in-frame clones only, with some absent. The table lists around 66,000 clones, 90% to 95% of them singletons. Sequences were derived from peripheral blood, sampled in the third trimester of pregnancy. The TCR was taken from a female donor in good health, enrolled as a control in a pregnancy study.

CDR3 residues: CASSLVGLQETQYF. In nucleotides, the CDR3 is TGTGCCAGCAGCTTAGTTGGCCTCCAAGAGACCCAGTACTTC. This rearrangement joins TRBV7-9 to TRBJ2-5; D is unresolved. V was shortened by 1 base and J by 1 base, with 7 bases between the two germline ends. The CDR3 extends over 14 amino acids. The germline V gene encodes CDR1 SEHNR and CDR2 FQNEAQ (reference sequence).